The 21 T cell receptor beta chains reported below all come from one sample, sequenced in a study of cytomegalovirus exposure and HLA in healthy donors. This PCR relied on a set of 60 Vbeta primers and 13 Jbeta primers. Measured with immunoSEQ multiplex PCR; TCRdb has only the in-frame clones, and not every one. The data contain more than 140,000 clones, approximately 79% of them singletons. The specimen was PBMCs. These receptors were obtained from a male donor in good health and CMV-seronegative.

The chain has TRBV5-1 and TRBJ2-7, with TRBD1 matching 8 bases. J lost 4 bases, V lost 3 bases, and 6 bases had no gene match. The CDR3 has 14 residues. Germline V CDR1 and CDR2: SGHRS, YFSETQ. The CDR3 protein is CASSSGQETYEQYF. The CDR3, as DNA: TGCGCCAGCAGCTCGGGACAGGAGACTTACGAGCAGTACTTC.

CDR3 region: CASSPPRPERNTEAFF. The DNA for the CDR3 is TGCGCCAGCAGCCCCCCCCGTCCCGAGCGGAACACTGAAGCTTTCTTT. This rearrangement joins TRBV5-1 to TRBJ1-1, with D unresolved. V gave up 4 bases and J gave up 1 base, with 17 bases separating them. There are 16 residues in the CDR3. Germline CDR1 reads SGHRS; CDR2 reads YFSETQ.

This sequence joins TRBV13 and TRBJ1-2; 8 bases fit TRBD1. This CDR3 has 15 amino acids. From germline, CDR1 is PRHDT and CDR2 FYEKMQ (reference sequence). Trimming at V came to 4 bases and at J to 7 bases, leaving 11 bases not matched to a gene. This CDR3 is CASSSKATGDFGYTF. The CDR3 coding sequence is TGTGCCAGCAGCTCCAAGGCGACAGGGGATTTTGGCTACACCTTC.

This clone was detected only once. The chain combines TRBV18 with TRBJ1-4; a weak D match, TRBD1 (5 bases). The CDR3 has 15 residues. Trimming pared 2 bases from V and 4 bases from J, leaving 11 bases between. The germline V gene has CDR1 KGHSH and CDR2 LQKENI. The CDR3, as DNA: TGTGCCAGCTCACCAAGTAGGGGTAGTAATGAAAAACTGTTTTTT. Residues: CASSPSRGSNEKLFF. Combining the CDR3 with reference TRBV18 and TRBJ1-4 gives the whole variable domain NAGVMQNPRHLVRRRGQEARLRCSPMKGHSHVYWYRQLPEEGLKFMVYLQKENIIDESGMPKERFSAEFPKEGPSILRIQQVVRGDSAAYFCASSPSRGSNEKLFFGSGTQLSVL.

This clone was detected only a few times. CDR3: CASSFWRGIQETQYF. In DNA form, the CDR3 reads TGTGCCAGCAGCTTCTGGAGGGGAATCCAAGAGACCCAGTACTTC. V and J are TRBV7-2 and TRBJ2-5; possibly TRBD2 for D (6 bases). CDR1 is SGHTA and CDR2 is FQGNSA in the germline V gene. This CDR3 has 15 amino acids. V was clipped by 3 bases and J by 1 base, with 12 bases between them.

This rearrangement joins TRBV6-6 to TRBJ1-2, with 8 nucleotides matching TRBD1. From germline, CDR1 is MNHNY and CDR2 SVGAGI (reference sequence). This CDR3 is built from 16 residues. V lost 6 bases to trimming and J lost 6 bases; unmatched junction nucleotides: 15. The CDR3 sequence is CASSGGWAGGLNGYTF. In DNA form, the CDR3 reads TGTGCCAGCAGCGGGGGGTGGGCAGGGGGCCTCAATGGCTACACCTTC.

The chain employs TRBV9 and TRBJ2-7; D possibly corresponds to TRBD1 (5 bases). The CDR3 runs to 13 residues. V was shortened by 4 bases and J by 2 bases, with 10 bases between the two germline ends. The germline V gene encodes CDR1 SGDLS and CDR2 YYNGEE. The CDR3 DNA reads TGTGCCAGCAGCCCCCAGGGCCCCTACGAGCAGTACTTC. Protein product: CASSPQGPYEQYF.

In DNA form, the CDR3 reads TGTGCCAGCAGTCCGCAACCCGGGGTCTATGGCTACACCTTC. Translation: CASSPQPGVYGYTF. The gene calls are TRBV27 and TRBJ1-2; D not certain. V dropped 5 bases and J dropped 4 bases, with 14 bases sitting between them. Germline assignment: CDR1 MNHEY and CDR2 SMNVEV (reference sequence). The CDR3 totals 14 residues.

The CDR3 region has the DNA TGTGCCAGCAGCTTATATGGGGCGGGAGACAATCAGCCCCAGCATTTT. This encodes CASSLYGAGDNQPQHF. The gene calls are TRBV7-9 and TRBJ1-5, with TRBD1 as a possible D gene (5 bases). This CDR3 contains 16 residues. Deletions cut 2 bases from V and 3 bases from J, with 14 bases between. CDR1 is SEHNR, CDR2 FQNEAQ, per germline (reference sequence).

This clone turned up a few times. The chain combines TRBV6-4 with TRBJ1-1; 8 bases align to TRBD1. This CDR3 contains 14 residues. Trimming took 2 bases from V and 5 from J; bases not matched to a gene: 4. In germline, CDR1 is MRHNA, CDR2 SNTAGT. The CDR3 DNA sequence: TGTGCCAGCAGTGACCAGGGGGCCACGACTGAAGCTTTCTTT. Its translation: CASSDQGATTEAFF.

This clone was detected only once. The V and J genes are TRBV6-5 and TRBJ1-2; 9 nucleotides align to TRBD1. V dropped 5 bases and J dropped 7; count of bases not matched to a gene: 2. CDR1 MNHEY and CDR2 SVGAGI come from the germline V gene. This CDR3 region has 12 residues. CDR3 nucleotide sequence: TGTGCCAGCAGTAGGGACAGGGCTGGCTACACCTTC. This codes for CASSRDRAGYTF.

This clone was seen a handful of times. One end of the junction varies from germline; a read error may be responsible. The chain is built from TRBV7-9 and TRBJ2-2; TRBD1 aligns across 8 bases. The CDR3 covers 17 residues. Looked up from germline, CDR1 is SEHNR and CDR2 is FQNEAQ (reference sequence). CDR3 loop: CSSSASRGTGRTGELFF. As DNA, the CDR3 is TGTTCCAGCAGCGCCTCCAGGGGGACAGGACGCACCGGGGAGCTGTTTTTT.

This clone was seen once. The chain combines TRBV6-5 with TRBJ1-2; 8 bases match TRBD1. This CDR3 has 14 amino acids. The V gene's germline CDR1 is MNHEY and CDR2 SVGAGI. J lost 2 bases, V lost 4 bases, and 3 bases had no gene match. The CDR3 DNA reads as TGTGCCAGCAGTTCCCAGGGGGCCAACTATGGCTACACCTTC. Translating gives CASSSQGANYGYTF.

In DNA form, the CDR3 reads TGTGCCAGCAGCTTAATGGGACAGGGGGTAGATACGCAGTATTTT. As protein: CASSLMGQGVDTQYF. This chain connects TRBV13 to TRBJ2-3; TRBD1 aligns across 11 bases. J lost 5 bases, V lost 2 bases, and 3 bases had no gene match. The CDR3 has 15 residues. Germline V gives CDR1 PRHDT, CDR2 FYEKMQ (reference sequence).

V usage is TRBV9 and J usage is TRBJ2-2; tentatively, D is TRBD2 (6 bases). CDR1 and CDR2 from the germline V gene are SGDLS and YYNGEE. The ends were cut back, 5 bases at V and 0 bases at J, with 11 bases in the middle. The CDR3 contains 15 residues. CDR3 in DNA: TGTGCCAGCAGTCGGAGGGGAGCGAACACCGGGGAGCTGTTTTTT. It codes for CASSRRGANTGELFF. Using reference TRBV9 and TRBJ2-2 for the parts outside the CDR3, the full variable domain is DSGVTQTPKHLITATGQRVTLRCSPRSGDLSVYWYQQSLDQGLQFLIQYYNGEERAKGNILERFSAQQFPDLHSELNLSSLELGDSALYFCASSRRGANTGELFFGEGSRLTVL.

The gene calls are TRBV27 and TRBJ2-7; 7 bases are shared with TRBD1. The CDR3 consists of 13 residues. In germline, CDR1 is MNHEY, CDR2 SMNVEV (reference sequence). With V trimmed by 4 bases and J by 5 bases, 5 bases remained unmatched. The CDR3 nucleotides are TGTGCCAGCAGTTCCTCAGACAGGGACGAGCAGTACTTC. This encodes CASSSSDRDEQYF.

The chain couples TRBV4-1 to TRBJ2-1, with TRBD2 matching over 7 bases. Per the germline V gene, CDR1 is MGHRA and CDR2 is YSYEKL. J lost 4 bases, V lost 0 bases, and 9 bases had no gene match. This CDR3 region has 17 residues. The CDR3 DNA reads TGCGCCAGCAGCCAAGAGGGAGGGAAACGACCATACAATGAGCAGTTCTTC. Amino acid sequence: CASSQEGGKRPYNEQFF.

The rearrangement uses TRBV30 and TRBJ1-2; 9 bases map to TRBD1. CDR3 size: 17 residues. Germline CDR1 GTSNPN, CDR2 SVGIG (reference sequence). V was pared by 2 bases and J by 4 bases, with 14 bases of the junction left unmatched. The CDR3 sequence is CAWSPPPGQGPAYGYTF. The CDR3 DNA reads as TGTGCCTGGAGTCCTCCTCCGGGACAGGGTCCCGCCTATGGCTACACCTTC.

The chain is built from TRBV30 and TRBJ1-3, with D maybe TRBD1 (5 bases). The V end lost 3 bases, the J end lost 2 bases, and 11 bases lay between the germline ends. This CDR3 region has 14 residues. In germline, CDR1 is GTSNPN, CDR2 SVGIG (reference sequence). The DNA of the CDR3 is TGTGCCTGGAGCCTAGGGGCTACTGGAAACACCATATATTTT. Amino acids: CAWSLGATGNTIYF.

The genes are TRBV5-4 and TRBJ2-1; 7 nucleotides match TRBD1. Germline values: CDR1 SGHNT, CDR2 YYREEE (reference sequence). The CDR3 is made up of 14 amino acids. Trimming cost V 0 bases and J 5 bases; bases outside gene matches: 2. The CDR3 region has the DNA TGTGCCAGCAGCTTGGAACAGGGGAACAATGAGCAGTTCTTC. As protein: CASSLEQGNNEQFF.

Details on this clone: Sequence at one end of the junction differs from germline and may be a read error. The rearrangement joins TRBV7-9 to TRBJ1-1, with a tentative D call TRBD1 (5 bases). Per the germline V gene, CDR1 is SEHNR and CDR2 is FQNEAQ (reference sequence). The CDR3 has 13 amino acids. The CDR3 protein is CSSSSRGGTEAFF. The DNA for the CDR3 is TGTTCCAGCAGCTCCCGGGGGGGCACTGAAGCTTTCTTT.